This passage covers 19 T cell receptor beta chains from one sample sequenced in a study of T cells in women clearing cervical HPV infection. Here immunoSEQ multiplex PCR was the method, and the copy in TCRdb shows in-frame clones only, minus some. In all, the sample yields 25,000 to 40,000 clones. The sequenced sample consisted of blood buffy coat. The receptor set was obtained from a woman between 18 and 70 years old with a cervical HPV16 infection that either progressed to CIN3+ or cleared (not recorded which).

CDR3: CASSLRTVDGYTF. The CDR3 DNA, read in part, is TGCGCCAGCAGCTTGCGCACAGTCGATGGC. J is TRBJ1-2 and V is TRBV5-1; D is uncertain. The CDR3 is cut off 3 residues early in the read; its end comes from the germline J gene. The CDR3 is 13 amino acids. Germline V gene sequence: CDR1 SGHRS, CDR2 YFSETQ. V was cut by 1 base and J by 6 bases, with 10 bases left in between.

CDR3 bases read: TGTGCCAGCAGCTCCCTAGCGGGCCTTGGAGATACG. It encodes CASSSLAGLGDT. The entire CDR3 sequence reads CASSSLAGLGDTQYF. The V and J genes are TRBV11-2 and TRBJ2-3; TRBD2 aligns across 8 bases. The read ends 3 residues early relative to the CDR3; the germline J gene fills the gap. Per the germline V gene, CDR1 is SGHAT and CDR2 is FQNNGV. This CDR3 has 15 residues. With 4 bases clipped from V and 5 bases from J, the junction kept 8 bases outside the gene matches.

Comment on this clone: The sequence runs out 3 residues before the end of the CDR3; the remainder is reconstructed from the germline J gene. V is TRBV30 and J is TRBJ1-1, with D possibly matching TRBD1 (6 bases). Trimming cost V 5 bases and J 1 base, with 11 bases left between them. Germline V lookup: CDR1 GTSNPN, CDR2 SVGIG (reference sequence). The CDR3 is made up of 13 amino acids. CDR3 amino acids: CAWRTRGNTEAFF. CDR3 DNA, as far as it was read: TGTGCCTGGCGCACCAGGGGGAACACTGAA.

About this clone itself: The read ends 3 residues early relative to the CDR3; the germline J gene fills the gap. This rearrangement joins TRBV7-9 to TRBJ2-5; D gene uncertain. This CDR3 region has 15 residues. The germline V gene encodes CDR1 SEHNR and CDR2 FQNEAQ (reference sequence). V was shortened by 1 base and J by 3 bases, with 12 bases between the two germline ends. This CDR3 reads CASSLVTGLEETQYF. The DNA read from the CDR3 is TGTGCCAGCAGCTTAGTAACGGGTCTAGAAGAGACC. The full variable domain, in which reference TRBV7-9 and TRBJ2-5 provide the parts outside the CDR3, is DTGVSQNPRHKITKRGQNVTFRCDPISEHNRLYWYRQTLGQGPEFLTYFQNEAQLEKSRLLSDRFSAERPKGSFSTLEIQRTEQGDSAMYLCASSLVTGLEETQYFGPGTRLLVL.

To note about this clone: The read halts 3 residues ahead of the CDR3 end, with the missing end drawn from the germline J gene. This chain uses TRBV20-1 with TRBJ2-2; TRBD2 aligns across 8 bases. This CDR3 comprises 13 residues. Germline trimming cut 6 bases from V and 6 bases from J; bases unmatched to any gene: 6. CDR1 DFQATT and CDR2 SNEGSKA come from the germline V gene (reference sequence). The sequenced part of the CDR3 DNA is TGCAGTGCGCCAACTAGCGGTGCCGGGGAG. It encodes CSAPTSGAGE. The whole CDR3 sequence is CSAPTSGAGELFF.

As concerns this clone: The observed sequence ends 3 residues before the CDR3 terminus, with the missing tail filled in from the germline J gene. This rearrangement joins TRBV30 to TRBJ1-2, with a weak D call TRBD1 (6 bases). This CDR3 has 15 amino acids. Per the germline V gene, CDR1 is GTSNPN and CDR2 is SVGIG (reference sequence). CDR3 loop: CAWSVRRQGLGGYTF. CDR3 bases read: TGTGCCTGGAGTGTACGGAGGCAGGGGCTTGGGGGC.

Regarding this clone: The DNA ends 3 residues before the CDR3 does, and the rest of the CDR3 is filled in from the germline J gene. The chain recombines TRBV29-1 with TRBJ2-7; weak D call: TRBD1 (5 bases). In germline, CDR1 is SQVTM, CDR2 ANQGSEA. There are 14 residues in the CDR3. V was pared by 1 base and J by 4 bases, with 14 bases between. The sequenced part of the CDR3 DNA is TGCAGCGTTGAAGTGTCAGGGATTAGGTACGAG. Its translation is CSVEVSGIRYE. The CDR3 as a whole reads CSVEVSGIRYEQYF.

Concerning this clone itself: The CDR3 end lies 3 residues beyond the end of the read and is filled in from the germline J gene. The V call is TRBV5-1, the J call TRBJ2-3; no clear D gene. CDR1 SGHRS and CDR2 YFSETQ come from the germline V gene. Trimming stripped 0 bases from V and 5 bases from J, with 10 bases between. The CDR3 extends over 14 amino acids. The sequenced part of the CDR3 DNA is TGCGCCAGCAGCTTGGCTTCTCTCGGAGATACG. Its protein is CASSLASLGDT. The full-length CDR3 reads as CASSLASLGDTQYF.

As to this clone: The read ends 3 residues early relative to the CDR3; the germline J gene fills the gap. This chain connects TRBV5-1 to TRBJ1-1; 7 bases agree with TRBD1. The germline V gene encodes CDR1 SGHRS and CDR2 YFSETQ. After removal of 0 bases from V and 6 bases from J, the junction contained 5 bases not matched to a gene. The CDR3 is 14 amino acids. The DNA read from the CDR3 is TGCGCCAGCAGCTTGGGACAGGGTCTCGCTGAA. Protein sequence: CASSLGQGLAE. Given in full, the CDR3 is CASSLGQGLAEAFF.

A word on this clone: The CDR3 extends 3 residues past the end of the read, so its final part is completed from the germline J gene. The V call is TRBV7-8, the J call TRBJ2-4; TRBD1 aligns across 7 bases. Germline V gives CDR1 SGHVS, CDR2 FQNEAQ. The CDR3 length is 17 residues. The CDR3 reads CASSKDRFTYSNQPQYF. The sequenced CDR3 bases are TGTGCCAGCAGTAAGGACAGGTTTACCTATAGCAATCAGCCT.

In terms of frequency, this clone is medium-sized. The read halts 3 residues ahead of the CDR3 end, with the missing end drawn from the germline J gene. V gene TRBV29-1 combines with J gene TRBJ1-2; maybe TRBD1 (6 bases). The V end was cut by 6 bases, the J end by 4 bases, with 24 bases between. Germline lookup yields CDR1 SQVTM and CDR2 ANQGSEA. The CDR3 length is 16 residues. The sequenced CDR3 bases are TGCAGCGTGGTCTTAAGGGACACCTTGGCCACCTATGGC. As protein: CSVVLRDTLATYG. From start to end, the CDR3 is CSVVLRDTLATYGYTF.

Note on this clone: The read halts 3 residues ahead of the CDR3 end, with the missing end drawn from the germline J gene. The rearrangement joins TRBV7-8 to TRBJ1-4, with D hard to call. Germline lookup yields CDR1 SGHVS and CDR2 FQNEAQ. This CDR3 region has 16 residues. V was shortened by 1 base and J by 3 bases, with 12 bases between the two germline ends. CDR3 DNA, as far as it was read: TGTGCCAGCAGCTTAGGGGAGGTGCGGGCTAATGAAAAA. It is translated as CASSLGEVRANEK. The full CDR3 is CASSLGEVRANEKLFF.

As for this clone: The read halts 3 residues ahead of the CDR3 end, with the missing end drawn from the germline J gene. V usage is TRBV29-1 and J usage is TRBJ2-7; perhaps TRBD1 as D (6 bases). Germline V gives CDR1 SQVTM, CDR2 ANQGSEA. The CDR3 loop spans 13 amino acids. Trimming took off 7 bases at V and 3 bases at J, with 16 bases between the two ends. The CDR3 loop reads CSATLPTGYEQYF. Incomplete CDR3 DNA: TGCAGCGCCACCCTACCGACAGGCTACGAG.

In the case of this clone: The germline gene is not matched at one end of the junction; a read error may be the cause. The same CDR3 is also encoded by other DNA sequences in this sample. CDR3 DNA, as far as it was read: TGTGCCAGCAGCCAAGAGGTTCGGCAGACAAACACG. Its protein product is CASSQEVRQTNT. The CDR3 in full is CASSQEVRQTNTIYF. The chain couples TRBV4-2 to TRBJ1-3; D uncertain. With the read ending 3 residues before the CDR3 end, the germline J gene is used to fill in that end. CDR3 length: 15 amino acids. The V gene's germline CDR1 is LGHNA and CDR2 YNFKEQ.

To note about this clone: The read ends 3 residues shy of where the CDR3 ends; the end is completed using the germline J gene. This rearrangement joins TRBV9 to TRBJ2-7, with 8 positions matching TRBD1. The CDR3 runs to 16 residues. J lost 4 bases, V lost 0 bases, and 9 bases had no gene match. Germline V gene lookup returns CDR1 SGDLS and CDR2 YYNGEE. Here the CDR3 reads CASSVGSPGQGYEQYF. The covered CDR3 bases are TGTGCCAGCAGCGTAGGGTCCCCCGGACAGGGTTACGAG.

Comments on this clone: The read stops 3 residues short of the end of the CDR3; the missing end is completed from the germline J gene. V gene TRBV7-2 combines with J gene TRBJ2-7; 7 bases map to TRBD1. From germline, CDR1 is SGHTA and CDR2 FQGNSA. The CDR3 totals 16 residues. V shed 0 bases, J shed 1 base, and the junction held 6 bases outside the gene matches. The covered CDR3 bases are TGTGCCAGCAGCTTAGCGCTAACAGGGGCATCCTACGAG. It translates to CASSLALTGASYE. The CDR3 in full is CASSLALTGASYEQYF.

CDR3 sequence: CASSLGVGTGSEQYF. The sequenced CDR3 bases are TGTGCCAGCAGCTTAGGTGTTGGGACAGGGTCCGAG. The chain links TRBV11-3 to TRBJ2-7, with TRBD1 matching 9 bases. The read finishes 3 residues shy of the CDR3 end, and the germline J gene is used to complete it. Germline CDR1 is SGHNT and CDR2 is YENEEA. The CDR3 is 15 residues long. The J segment lost 6 bases and the V segment lost 1 base, leaving 7 bases of the junction unmatched.

As for this clone: Sequencing ends 3 residues short of the CDR3 end; the germline J gene provides the rest. V is TRBV18 and J is TRBJ1-1; D uncertain. Germline V gene lookup returns CDR1 KGHSH and CDR2 LQKENI. The CDR3 has 14 amino acids. The sequenced CDR3 bases are TGTGCCAGCTCACCGCGGGAGGTCCAAGAGACA. It is translated as CASSPREVQET. In full, the CDR3 is CASSPREVQETAFF.

In the case of this clone: Read data end 3 residues before the CDR3 end; the end is taken from the germline J gene. The chain combines TRBV2 with TRBJ2-2, with D possibly TRBD2 on 7 matching bases. CDR1 and CDR2 (germline): SNHLY, FYNNEI. This CDR3 has 13 residues. The CDR3 bases that were read are TGTGCCAGCCTCTCAGGGGAGCGGGGAGGG. This sequence encodes CASLSGERGG. The whole CDR3 region reads CASLSGERGGLFF. Looking up the rest from reference TRBV2 and TRBJ2-2 gives the full variable domain: EPEVTQTPSHQVTQMGQEVILRCVPISNHLYFYWYRQILGQKVEFLVSFYNNEISEKSEIFDDQFSVERPDGSNFTLKIRSTKLEDSAMYFCASLSGERGGLFFGEGSRLTVL.